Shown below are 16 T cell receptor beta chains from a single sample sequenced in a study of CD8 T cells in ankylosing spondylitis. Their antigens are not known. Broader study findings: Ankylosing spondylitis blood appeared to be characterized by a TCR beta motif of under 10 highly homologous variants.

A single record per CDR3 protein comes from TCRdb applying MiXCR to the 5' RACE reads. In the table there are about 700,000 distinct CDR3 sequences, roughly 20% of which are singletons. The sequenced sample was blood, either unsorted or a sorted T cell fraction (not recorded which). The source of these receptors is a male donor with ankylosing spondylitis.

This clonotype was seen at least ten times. CDR3 coding DNA: TGTGCCAGCAGTTTGTTAAGCTCCTACAATGAGCAGTTCTTC. Its translation is CASSLLSSYNEQFF. This rearrangement joins TRBV28 to TRBJ2-1; the D is unclear. Trimming shortened V by 3 bases and J by 0 bases, and 6 bases separated the two germline ends. Germline V gives CDR1 MDHEN, CDR2 SYDVKM. The CDR3 has 14 amino acids.

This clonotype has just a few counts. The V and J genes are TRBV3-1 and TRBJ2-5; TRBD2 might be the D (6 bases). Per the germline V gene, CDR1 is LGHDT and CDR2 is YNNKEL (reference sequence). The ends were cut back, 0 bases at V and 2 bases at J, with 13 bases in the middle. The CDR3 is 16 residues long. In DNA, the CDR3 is TGTGCCAGCAGCCAAGACTTAGCGGATCCTCAAGAGACCCAGTACTTC. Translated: CASSQDLADPQETQYF.

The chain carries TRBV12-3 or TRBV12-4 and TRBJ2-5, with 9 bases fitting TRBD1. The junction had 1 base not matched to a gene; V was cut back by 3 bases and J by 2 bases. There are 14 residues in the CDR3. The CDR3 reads CASSFGQGQETQYF. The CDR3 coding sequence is TGTGCCAGCAGTTTTGGACAGGGGCAAGAGACCCAGTACTTC.

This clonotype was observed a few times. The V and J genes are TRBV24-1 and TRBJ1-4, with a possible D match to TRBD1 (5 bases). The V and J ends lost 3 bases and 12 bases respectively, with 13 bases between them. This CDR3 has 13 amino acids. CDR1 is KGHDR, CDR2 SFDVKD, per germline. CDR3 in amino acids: CATSDTGGGELFF. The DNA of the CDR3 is TGTGCCACCAGTGATACAGGTGGTGGGGAACTGTTTTTT.

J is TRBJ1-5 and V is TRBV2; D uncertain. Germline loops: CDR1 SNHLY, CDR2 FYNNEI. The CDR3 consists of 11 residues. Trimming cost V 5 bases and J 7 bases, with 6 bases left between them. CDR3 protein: CASSKGQPQHF. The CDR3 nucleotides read TGTGCCAGCAGTAAAGGGCAGCCCCAGCATTTT.

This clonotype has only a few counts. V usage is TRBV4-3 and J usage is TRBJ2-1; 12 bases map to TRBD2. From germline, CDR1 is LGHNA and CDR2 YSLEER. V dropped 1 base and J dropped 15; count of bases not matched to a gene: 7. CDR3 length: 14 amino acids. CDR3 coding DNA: TGCGCCAGCAGCCAAGCGCTAGCGGGAGGGAGTGGGTTCTTC. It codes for CASSQALAGGSGFF.

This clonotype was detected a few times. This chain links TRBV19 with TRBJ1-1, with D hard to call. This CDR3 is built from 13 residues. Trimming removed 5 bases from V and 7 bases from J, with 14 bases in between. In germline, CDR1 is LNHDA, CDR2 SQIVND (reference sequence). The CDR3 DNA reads TGTGCCAGTAGTTACGCGGTCGTTAATGAAGCTTTCTTT. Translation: CASSYAVVNEAFF.

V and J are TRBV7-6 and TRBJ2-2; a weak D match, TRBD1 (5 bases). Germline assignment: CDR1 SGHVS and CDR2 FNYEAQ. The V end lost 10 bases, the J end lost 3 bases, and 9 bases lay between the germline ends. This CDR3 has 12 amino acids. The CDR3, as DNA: TGTGCCACCCTAGGGGACACCGGGGAGCTGTTTTTT. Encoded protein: CATLGDTGELFF.

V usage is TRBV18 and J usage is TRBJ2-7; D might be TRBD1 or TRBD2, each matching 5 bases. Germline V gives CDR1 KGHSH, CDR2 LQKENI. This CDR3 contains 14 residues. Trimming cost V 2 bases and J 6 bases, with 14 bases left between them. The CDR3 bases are TGTGCCAGCTCACCAGGGACGAGGGGACGCGAGCAGTACTTC. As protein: CASSPGTRGREQYF.

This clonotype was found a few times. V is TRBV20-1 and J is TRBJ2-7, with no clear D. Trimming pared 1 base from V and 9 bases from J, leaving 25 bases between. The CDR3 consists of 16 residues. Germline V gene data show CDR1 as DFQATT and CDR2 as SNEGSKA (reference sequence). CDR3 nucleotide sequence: TGCAGTGCTAGAGCCGCACCTCATTTGGGCGGCTTAGCGCAGTACTTC. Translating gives CSARAAPHLGGLAQYF.

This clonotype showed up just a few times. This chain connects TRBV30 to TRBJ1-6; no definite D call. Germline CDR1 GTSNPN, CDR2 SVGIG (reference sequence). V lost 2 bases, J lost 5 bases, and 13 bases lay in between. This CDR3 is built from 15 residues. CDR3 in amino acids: CAWSWKSGNNSPLHF. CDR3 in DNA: TGTGCCTGGAGTTGGAAGTCGGGAAATAATTCACCCCTCCACTTT.

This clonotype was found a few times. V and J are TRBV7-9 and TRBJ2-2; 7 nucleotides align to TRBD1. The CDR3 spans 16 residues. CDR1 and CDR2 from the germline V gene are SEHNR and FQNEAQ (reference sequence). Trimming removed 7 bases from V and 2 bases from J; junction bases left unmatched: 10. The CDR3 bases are TGTGCCAGCACCAACGGACAGGAGACCAACACCGGGGAGCTGTTTTTT. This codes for CASTNGQETNTGELFF.

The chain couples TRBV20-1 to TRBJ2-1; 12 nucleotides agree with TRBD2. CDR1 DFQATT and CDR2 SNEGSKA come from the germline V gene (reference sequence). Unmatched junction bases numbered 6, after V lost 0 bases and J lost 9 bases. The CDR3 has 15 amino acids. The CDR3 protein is CSARDRTSGGSEQFF. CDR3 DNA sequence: TGCAGTGCTAGAGATCGAACTAGCGGGGGGAGTGAGCAGTTCTTC.

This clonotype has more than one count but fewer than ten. This CDR3 is CASGFHPTGAMNTEAFF. The CDR3 bases are TGTGCTAGTGGTTTCCACCCCACAGGGGCCATGAACACTGAAGCTTTCTTT. This rearrangement joins TRBV12-5 to TRBJ1-1, with TRBD1 matching over 7 bases. Germline CDR1 reads LGHNT; CDR2 reads FRNRAP. V lost 3 bases, J lost 0 bases, and 10 bases stayed unmatched. The CDR3 runs to 17 residues.

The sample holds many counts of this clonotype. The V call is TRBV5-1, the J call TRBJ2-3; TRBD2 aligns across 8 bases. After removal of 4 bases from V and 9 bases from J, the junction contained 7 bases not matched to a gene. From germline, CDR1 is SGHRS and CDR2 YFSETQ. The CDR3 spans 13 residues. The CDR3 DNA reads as TGCGCCAGCAGCGACGGACTAGCAGGGACGCAGTATTTT. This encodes CASSDGLAGTQYF.

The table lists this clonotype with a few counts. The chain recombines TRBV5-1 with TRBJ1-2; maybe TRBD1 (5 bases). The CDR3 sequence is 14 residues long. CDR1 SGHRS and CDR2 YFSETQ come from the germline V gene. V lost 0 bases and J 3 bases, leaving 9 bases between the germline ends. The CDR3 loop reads CASSLAWGHYGYTF. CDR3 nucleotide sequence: TGCGCCAGCAGCTTGGCCTGGGGACACTATGGCTACACCTTC.